The 30 T cell receptor beta chains listed next were all sequenced from one sample in a study of monozygotic twins with inflammatory bowel disease (dated by TCRdb to 2018 to 2020). Library construction relied on 5' RACE. Sequencing was carried out with an Illumina HiSeq 2500. TCRdb reprocessed the reads, so every CDR3 protein sequence counts as one entry and DNA is not shown. The sample's records list some 130,000 distinct CDR3 sequences. The top ten constitute 1% to 1.5% of the sample. Sample: blood. Receptors were obtained from a human donor with ulcerative colitis or Crohn's disease, or a healthy co-twin of an affected twin (not recorded which).

V gene TRBV4-2 combines with J gene TRBJ1-6; TCRdb returns TRBD1, unconfirmable since there is no DNA. This CDR3 spans 15 amino acids. Germline V gene lookup returns CDR1 LGHNA and CDR2 YNFKEQ. The CDR3 protein is CASSQDRAGYSPLHF.

V and J are TRBV29-1 and TRBJ2-1; there is no DNA to check the TCRdb D call of TRBD2. The CDR3 spans 12 residues. Looked up from germline, CDR1 is SQVTM and CDR2 is ANQGSEA. CDR3: CSVAVGRNEQFF.

CDR3 sequence: CASSFGLAGGPYTGELFF. V gene TRBV5-1 combines with J gene TRBJ2-2; there is no DNA to check the TCRdb D call of TRBD2. Germline assignment: CDR1 SGHRS and CDR2 YFSETQ. The CDR3 sequence is 18 residues long.

This CDR3 reads CASSLSTSGMSDTQYF. The chain has TRBV5-1 and TRBJ2-3; the D call from TCRdb, TRBD2, cannot be confirmed without DNA. This CDR3 has 16 amino acids. Germline CDR1 SGHRS, CDR2 YFSETQ.

This chain joins TRBV20-1 and TRBJ2-1; the TCRdb call, TRBD1, lacks DNA for checking. Germline V gene sequence: CDR1 DFQATT, CDR2 SNEGSKA (reference sequence). This CDR3 has 14 residues. The CDR3 sequence is CSARAQGARYEQFF.

The chain combines TRBV20-1 with TRBJ1-5; the D call from TCRdb, TRBD1, cannot be confirmed without DNA. The CDR3 is 17 residues long. Germline V gene sequence: CDR1 DFQATT, CDR2 SNEGSKA (reference sequence). CDR3 amino acids: CSARDNIGQISNQPQHF.

The J gene is TRBJ2-1, the V gene TRBV11-2. Germline-derived CDR1 and CDR2 are SGHAT and FQNNGV. The length of the CDR3 is 16 residues. This CDR3 reads CASSLVAGISYNEQFF.

The chain couples TRBV7-2 to TRBJ2-2; TCRdb's D call of TRBD1 is untestable without DNA. Germline V gene sequence: CDR1 SGHTA, CDR2 FQGNSA. The CDR3 spans 17 residues. This CDR3 reads CASSFFPTTGGTGELFF.

V and J are TRBV5-1 and TRBJ2-1. Germline V CDR1 and CDR2: SGHRS, YFSETQ. This CDR3 region has 14 residues. CDR3 region: CASSADGTYNEQFF.

This rearrangement joins TRBV20-1 to TRBJ2-2; TCRdb's D call of TRBD2 is untestable without DNA. The CDR3 extends over 15 amino acids. Germline CDR1 reads DFQATT; CDR2 reads SNEGSKA (reference sequence). The CDR3 loop is CSARISASLTGELFF.

This sequence joins TRBV11-2 and TRBJ2-7. The CDR3 extends over 15 amino acids. The germline V gene encodes CDR1 SGHAT and CDR2 FQNNGV. CDR3 residues: CASTLLGQLSYEQYF.

V and J are TRBV20-1 and TRBJ1-4. The CDR3 length is 12 residues. Germline V gene data show CDR1 as DFQATT and CDR2 as SNEGSKA (reference sequence). The CDR3 sequence: CSARGPSSELFF.

The genes are TRBV5-6 and TRBJ1-5. Germline values: CDR1 SGHDT, CDR2 YYEEEE. This CDR3 is built from 15 residues. The chain's CDR3 is CASSLAGHGNQPQHF.

V is TRBV20-1 and J is TRBJ2-1; TCRdb designates TRBD2, a call that cannot be tested without DNA. Germline V gene data show CDR1 as DFQATT and CDR2 as SNEGSKA (reference sequence). CDR3 length: 15 residues. The CDR3 sequence is CSARAGSYRVHEQFF.

The CDR3 region is CASSIRAGGGNEQFF. The chain couples TRBV7-8 to TRBJ2-1; TCRdb names TRBD2, which stays unverified in the absence of DNA. Per the germline V gene, CDR1 is SGHVS and CDR2 is FQNEAQ. The CDR3 runs 15 residues.

The chain joins TRBV2 to TRBJ1-1; without DNA, the TCRdb call of TRBD1 cannot be checked. The germline V gene has CDR1 SNHLY and CDR2 FYNNEI. The CDR3 covers 15 residues. The chain's CDR3 is CASGPWDSPNTEAFF.

The gene calls are TRBV20-1 and TRBJ2-2; the D gene TCRdb calls, TRBD1, cannot be checked with no DNA. The CDR3 consists of 14 residues. The germline CDR1 and CDR2 sequences are DFQATT and SNEGSKA (reference sequence). CDR3 sequence: CSATGTVNTGELFF.

V is TRBV18 and J is TRBJ1-5; TCRdb returns TRBD1, unconfirmable since there is no DNA. The germline CDR1 and CDR2 sequences are KGHSH and LQKENI. This CDR3 contains 15 residues. This CDR3 reads CASSSSGGSNQPQHF.

The chain couples TRBV6-1 to TRBJ1-4; TCRdb selects TRBD1, and the lack of DNA leaves this call unchecked. This CDR3 has 17 residues. CDR1 and CDR2 from the germline V gene are MNHNS and SASEGT. This CDR3 reads CASSHHTGNSGNEKLFF.

This chain joins TRBV6-5 and TRBJ2-5; TCRdb proposes TRBD2, but this gene call is untestable without DNA. CDR1 MNHEY and CDR2 SVGAGI come from the germline V gene. The CDR3 is 19 amino acids. The chain's CDR3 is CASSYRPSGRGTFQETQYF.

The chain is built from TRBV12-3 or TRBV12-4 and TRBJ2-7. The CDR3 has 13 residues. The CDR3 is CASSLVATYEQYF.

The chain is built from TRBV12-3 or TRBV12-4 and TRBJ1-5. The CDR3 spans 14 residues. The CDR3 reads CATSTAGGNQPQHF.

This rearrangement joins TRBV20-1 to TRBJ2-7; TCRdb returns TRBD2, unconfirmable since there is no DNA. The CDR3 is made up of 13 amino acids. In germline, CDR1 is DFQATT, CDR2 SNEGSKA (reference sequence). CDR3 loop: CSVQGRGHYEQYF.

The J gene is TRBJ2-1, the V gene TRBV12-3 or TRBV12-4; TCRdb's assignment of TRBD1 cannot be checked, as there is no DNA. The CDR3 runs to 17 residues. CDR3 protein: CASSLWKGRGIHNEQFF.

The chain couples TRBV7-2 to TRBJ2-1; TCRdb's assignment of TRBD1 cannot be checked, as there is no DNA. Germline assignment: CDR1 SGHTA and CDR2 FQGNSA. The CDR3 has 14 residues. CDR3 protein: CASSFQTGYNEQFF.

CDR3 loop: CATSDRLAGVSNEQFF. The genes are TRBV24-1 and TRBJ2-1; TCRdb indicates TRBD2, and absent DNA this call remains unverified. Per germline, CDR1 KGHDR and CDR2 SFDVKD. There are 16 residues in the CDR3.

V is TRBV7-2 and J is TRBJ1-5; the D gene TCRdb calls, TRBD1, cannot be checked with no DNA. The CDR3 has 15 residues. Germline V gene sequence: CDR1 SGHTA, CDR2 FQGNSA. The CDR3 loop reads CASSLGTGSNQPQHF.

This sequence joins TRBV4-1 and TRBJ1-4. This CDR3 is built from 17 residues. CDR1 is MGHRA, CDR2 YSYEKL, per germline. The CDR3 loop is CASSTTSLGMENEKLFF.

V usage is TRBV6-6 and J usage is TRBJ1-2. Germline V gene data show CDR1 as MNHNY and CDR2 as SVGAGI (reference sequence). This CDR3 comprises 11 residues. The CDR3 is CASTSSSGYTF.

V is TRBV29-1 and J is TRBJ1-2; TCRdb's D call, TRBD1, is unchecked because there is no DNA. Per the germline V gene, CDR1 is SQVTM and CDR2 is ANQGSEA. The CDR3 length is 13 residues. The CDR3: CSVLGGRSDGYTF.